This T cell receptor beta chain was documented in a study of tumor-infiltrating lymphocytes in primary liver carcinoma. On the study more broadly: There were tumors of stage T1-T3 N0M0, each 4.2 to 10 cm across. Regardless of tissue type, samples showed similar yields of roughly 3.65 to 7.5 million productive TCRbeta reads.

Looked up from germline, CDR1 is SGHDN and CDR2 is FVKESK. Trimming removed 9 bases at V and 5 bases at J, with 23 bases between. The length of the CDR3 is 15 residues. DNA and RNA were both co-extracted from approximately 20-30 mg of bulk tissue that had not been sorted. TCR beta cDNA was made from approximately 500 ng total RNA with a constant-region primer. Three-round nested multiplex PCR performed with slightly modified ARM-PCR produced the TCR beta libraries. PCR rounds one and two used TRBV1-TRBV30 forward primers with a C-beta reverse primer for approximately 10 cycles each. TCRdb recomputed calls from the multiplex PCR reads with MiXCR, one row per CDR3 protein. The sample lists around 71,000 distinct CDR3 sequences, about two thirds occurring once. This clonotype was counted once.

Sequencing was carried out using liver tumor tissue from sampling region 4. The subset here: tumor region T4, right-lateral pole. This sequence originates from a woman in her fifties or sixties with primary liver carcinoma and hepatitis B virus infection. V gene TRBV14 combines with J gene TRBJ2-7, with a possible D match to TRBD1 (7 bases). The CDR3 DNA is TGTGCCAGTAGCGGAGGACAGGAAGGCAACAACGAGCAGTACTTC. It codes for CASSGGQEGNNEQYF.